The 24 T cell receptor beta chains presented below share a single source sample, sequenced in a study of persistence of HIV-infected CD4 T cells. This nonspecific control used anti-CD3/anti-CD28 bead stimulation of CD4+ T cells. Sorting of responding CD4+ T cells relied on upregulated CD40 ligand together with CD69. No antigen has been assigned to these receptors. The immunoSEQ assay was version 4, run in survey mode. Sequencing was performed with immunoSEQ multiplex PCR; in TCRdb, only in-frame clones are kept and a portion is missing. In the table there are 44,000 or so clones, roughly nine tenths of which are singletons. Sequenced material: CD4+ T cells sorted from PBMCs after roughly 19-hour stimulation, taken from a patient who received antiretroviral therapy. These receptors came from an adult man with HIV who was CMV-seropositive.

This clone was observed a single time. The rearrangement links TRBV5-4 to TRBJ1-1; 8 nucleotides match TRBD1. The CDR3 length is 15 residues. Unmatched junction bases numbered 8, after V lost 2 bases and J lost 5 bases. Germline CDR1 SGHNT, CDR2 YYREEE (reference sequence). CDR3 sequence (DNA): TGTGCCAGCAGCTTAAAGACAGGGGACGGGACTGAAGCTTTCTTT. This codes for CASSLKTGDGTEAFF. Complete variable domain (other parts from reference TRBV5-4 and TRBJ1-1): ETGVTQSPTHLIKTRGQQVTLRCSSQSGHNTVSWYQQALGQGPQFIFQYYREEENGRGNFPPRFSGLQFPNYSSELNVNALELDDSALYLCASSLKTGDGTEAFFGQGTRLTVV.

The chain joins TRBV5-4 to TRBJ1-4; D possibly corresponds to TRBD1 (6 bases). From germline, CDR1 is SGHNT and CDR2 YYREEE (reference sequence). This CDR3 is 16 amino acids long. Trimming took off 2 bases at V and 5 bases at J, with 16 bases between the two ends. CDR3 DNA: TGTGCCAGCAGCTTTAGGGACACCGGGAACAATGAAAAACTGTTTTTT. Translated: CASSFRDTGNNEKLFF.

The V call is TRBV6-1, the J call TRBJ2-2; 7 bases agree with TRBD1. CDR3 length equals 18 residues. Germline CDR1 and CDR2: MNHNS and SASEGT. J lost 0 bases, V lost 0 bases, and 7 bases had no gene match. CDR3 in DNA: TGTGCCAGCAGTGAAGCTCGGGGACAGTCCTCGAACACCGGGGAGCTGTTTTTT. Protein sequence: CASSEARGQSSNTGELFF.

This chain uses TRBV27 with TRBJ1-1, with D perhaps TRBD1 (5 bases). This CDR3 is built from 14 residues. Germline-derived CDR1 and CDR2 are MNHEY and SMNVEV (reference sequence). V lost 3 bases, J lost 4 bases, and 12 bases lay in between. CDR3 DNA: TGTGCCAGCAGTTTGGGCAGGGTAGGCACTGAAGCTTTCTTT. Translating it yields CASSLGRVGTEAFF.

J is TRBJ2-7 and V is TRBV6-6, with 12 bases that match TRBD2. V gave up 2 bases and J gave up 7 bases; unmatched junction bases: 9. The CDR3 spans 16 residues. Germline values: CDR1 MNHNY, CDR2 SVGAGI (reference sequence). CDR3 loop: CASSYTSGGNSREQYF. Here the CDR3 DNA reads TGTGCCAGCAGTTACACTAGCGGGGGGAACTCTAGGGAGCAGTACTTC.

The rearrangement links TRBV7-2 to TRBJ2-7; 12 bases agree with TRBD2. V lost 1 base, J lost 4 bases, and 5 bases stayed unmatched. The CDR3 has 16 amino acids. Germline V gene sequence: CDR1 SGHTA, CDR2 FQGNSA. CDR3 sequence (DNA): TGTGCCAGCAGCTTAGGCCCTACTAGCGGGGGGTACGAGCAGTACTTC. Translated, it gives CASSLGPTSGGYEQYF.

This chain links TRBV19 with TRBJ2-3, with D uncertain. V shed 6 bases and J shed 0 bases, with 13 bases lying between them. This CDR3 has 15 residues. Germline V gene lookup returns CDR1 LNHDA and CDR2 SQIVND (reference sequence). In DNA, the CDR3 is TGTGCCAGTAGCCCACAGAGTCCTAGCACAGATACGCAGTATTTT. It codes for CASSPQSPSTDTQYF. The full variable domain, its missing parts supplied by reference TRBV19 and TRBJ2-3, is DGGITQSPKYLFRKEGQNVTLSCEQNLNHDAMYWYRQDPGQGLRLIYYSQIVNDFQKGDIAEGYSVSREKKESFPLTVTSAQKNPTAFYLCASSPQSPSTDTQYFGPGTRLTVL.

The CDR3 DNA reads TGTGCCAGCAGTTTTGGGCAGAATGAAAAACTGTTTTTT. Translated: CASSFGQNEKLFF. This rearrangement joins TRBV28 to TRBJ1-4; no reliable D call. Looked up from germline, CDR1 is MDHEN and CDR2 is SYDVKM. Trimming removed 3 bases from V and 5 bases from J, with 7 bases in between. This CDR3 spans 13 amino acids. Complete variable domain (other parts from reference TRBV28 and TRBJ1-4): DVKVTQSSRYLVKRTGEKVFLECVQDMDHENMFWYRQDPGLGLRLIYFSYDVKMKEKGDIPEGYSVSREKKERFSLILESASTNQTSMYLCASSFGQNEKLFFGSGTQLSVL.

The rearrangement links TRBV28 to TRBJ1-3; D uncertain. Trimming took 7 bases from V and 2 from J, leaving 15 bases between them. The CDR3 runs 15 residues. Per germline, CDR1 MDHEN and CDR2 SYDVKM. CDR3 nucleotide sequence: TGTGCCAGCACACTGAGGAGGGTCACTGGAAACACCATATATTTT. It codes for CASTLRRVTGNTIYF.

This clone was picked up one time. CDR3 sequence reads: CASSHGQDYNEQFF. In DNA form, the CDR3 reads TGCGCCAGCAGCCACGGACAGGATTACAATGAGCAGTTCTTC. This chain joins TRBV5-1 and TRBJ2-1; 7 bases map to TRBD1. The CDR3 covers 14 residues. CDR1 is SGHRS and CDR2 is YFSETQ in the germline V gene. The V segment lost 4 bases and the J segment 4 bases; nucleotides outside the gene matches: 5.

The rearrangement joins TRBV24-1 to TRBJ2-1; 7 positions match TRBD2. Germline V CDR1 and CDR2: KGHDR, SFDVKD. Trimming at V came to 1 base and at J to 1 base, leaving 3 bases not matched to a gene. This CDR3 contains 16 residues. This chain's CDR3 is CATSDLRAGSYNEQFF. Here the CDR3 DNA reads TGTGCCACCAGTGATTTAAGAGCGGGGTCCTACAATGAGCAGTTCTTC.

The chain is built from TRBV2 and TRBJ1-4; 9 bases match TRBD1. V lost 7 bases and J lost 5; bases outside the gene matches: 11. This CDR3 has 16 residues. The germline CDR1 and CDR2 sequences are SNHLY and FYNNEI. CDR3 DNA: TGTGCCAGCAAACGGGACAGGGTGGGTGGCAATGAAAAACTGTTTTTT. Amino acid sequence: CASKRDRVGGNEKLFF.

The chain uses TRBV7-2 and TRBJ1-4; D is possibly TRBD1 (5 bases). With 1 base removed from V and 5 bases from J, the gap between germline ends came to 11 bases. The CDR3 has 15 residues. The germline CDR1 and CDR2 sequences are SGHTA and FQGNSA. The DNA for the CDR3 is TGTGCCAGCAGCTTAGGGGGGACTCCCAATGAAAAACTGTTTTTT. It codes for CASSLGGTPNEKLFF.

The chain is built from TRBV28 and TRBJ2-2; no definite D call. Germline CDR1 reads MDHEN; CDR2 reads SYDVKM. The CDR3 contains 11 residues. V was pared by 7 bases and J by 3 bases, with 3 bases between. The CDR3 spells CASTDTGELFF. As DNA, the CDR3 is TGTGCCAGCACGGACACCGGGGAGCTGTTTTTT.

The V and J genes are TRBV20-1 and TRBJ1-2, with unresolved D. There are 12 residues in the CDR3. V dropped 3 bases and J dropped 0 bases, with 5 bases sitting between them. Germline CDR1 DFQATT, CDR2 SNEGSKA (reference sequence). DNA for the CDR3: TGCAGTGCTAGTACCCCTAACTATGGCTACACCTTC. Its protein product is CSASTPNYGYTF.

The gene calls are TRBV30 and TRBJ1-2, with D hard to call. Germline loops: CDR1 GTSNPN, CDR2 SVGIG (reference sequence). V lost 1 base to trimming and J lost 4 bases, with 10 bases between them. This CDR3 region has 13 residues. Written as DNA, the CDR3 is TGTGCCTGGAGTGCCGAACCTACCTATGGCTACACCTTC. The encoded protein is CAWSAEPTYGYTF.

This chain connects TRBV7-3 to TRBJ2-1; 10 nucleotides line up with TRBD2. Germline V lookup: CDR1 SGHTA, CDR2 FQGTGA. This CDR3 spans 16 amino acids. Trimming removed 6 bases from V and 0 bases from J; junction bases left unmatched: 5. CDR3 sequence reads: CASSSQRGGSYNEQFF. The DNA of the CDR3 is TGTGCCAGCAGTTCCCAGCGGGGGGGCTCCTACAATGAGCAGTTCTTC.

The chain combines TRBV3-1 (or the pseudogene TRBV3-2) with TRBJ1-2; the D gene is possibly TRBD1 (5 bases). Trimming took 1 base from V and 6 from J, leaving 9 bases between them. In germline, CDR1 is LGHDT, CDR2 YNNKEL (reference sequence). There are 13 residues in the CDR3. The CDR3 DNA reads TGTGCCAGCAGCCAAGCGCAGGGTGATGGCTACACCTTC. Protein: CASSQAQGDGYTF.

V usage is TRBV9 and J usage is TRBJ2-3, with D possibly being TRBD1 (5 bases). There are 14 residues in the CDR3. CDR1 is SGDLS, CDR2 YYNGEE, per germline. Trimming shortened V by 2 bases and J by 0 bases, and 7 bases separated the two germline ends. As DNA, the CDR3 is TGTGCCAGCAGCGTGTGGGGCAGCACAGATACGCAGTATTTT. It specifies CASSVWGSTDTQYF.

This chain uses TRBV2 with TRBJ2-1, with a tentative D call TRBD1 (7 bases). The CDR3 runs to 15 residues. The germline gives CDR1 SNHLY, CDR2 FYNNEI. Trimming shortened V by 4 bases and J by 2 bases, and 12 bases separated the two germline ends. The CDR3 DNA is TGTGCCAGCAGTGTGGAGGGGGCGGCCTACAATGAGCAGTTCTTC. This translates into CASSVEGAAYNEQFF.

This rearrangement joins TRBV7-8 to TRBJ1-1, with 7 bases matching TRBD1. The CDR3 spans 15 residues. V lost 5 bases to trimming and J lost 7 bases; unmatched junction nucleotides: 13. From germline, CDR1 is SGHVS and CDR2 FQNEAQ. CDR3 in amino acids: CASSPTTGNKGEAFF. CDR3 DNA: TGTGCCAGCAGCCCTACGACAGGGAATAAGGGTGAAGCTTTCTTT.

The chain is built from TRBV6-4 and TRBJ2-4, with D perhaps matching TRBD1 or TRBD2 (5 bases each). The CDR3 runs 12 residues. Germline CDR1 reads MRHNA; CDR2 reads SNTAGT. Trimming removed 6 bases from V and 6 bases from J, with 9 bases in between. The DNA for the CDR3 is TGTGCCAGCAGCCCTGGGGGAAACATTCAGTACTTC. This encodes CASSPGGNIQYF.

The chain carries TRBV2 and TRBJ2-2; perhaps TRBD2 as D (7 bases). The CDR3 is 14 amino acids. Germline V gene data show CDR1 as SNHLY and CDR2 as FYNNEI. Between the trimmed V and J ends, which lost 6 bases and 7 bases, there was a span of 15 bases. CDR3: CASRGGTRIGELFF. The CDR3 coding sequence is TGTGCCAGCAGGGGAGGGACACGGATCGGGGAGCTGTTTTTT.

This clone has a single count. The DNA of the CDR3 is TGTGCCAGCAGCGTACTGCCCGGGACAGGGGTACTCTACGAGCAGTACTTC. The encoded protein is CASSVLPGTGVLYEQYF. The V call is TRBV7-9, the J call TRBJ2-7, with 10 bases identical to TRBD1. V lost 5 bases, J lost 3 bases, and 13 bases stayed unmatched. This CDR3 spans 17 amino acids. The germline gives CDR1 SEHNR, CDR2 FQNEAQ (reference sequence).